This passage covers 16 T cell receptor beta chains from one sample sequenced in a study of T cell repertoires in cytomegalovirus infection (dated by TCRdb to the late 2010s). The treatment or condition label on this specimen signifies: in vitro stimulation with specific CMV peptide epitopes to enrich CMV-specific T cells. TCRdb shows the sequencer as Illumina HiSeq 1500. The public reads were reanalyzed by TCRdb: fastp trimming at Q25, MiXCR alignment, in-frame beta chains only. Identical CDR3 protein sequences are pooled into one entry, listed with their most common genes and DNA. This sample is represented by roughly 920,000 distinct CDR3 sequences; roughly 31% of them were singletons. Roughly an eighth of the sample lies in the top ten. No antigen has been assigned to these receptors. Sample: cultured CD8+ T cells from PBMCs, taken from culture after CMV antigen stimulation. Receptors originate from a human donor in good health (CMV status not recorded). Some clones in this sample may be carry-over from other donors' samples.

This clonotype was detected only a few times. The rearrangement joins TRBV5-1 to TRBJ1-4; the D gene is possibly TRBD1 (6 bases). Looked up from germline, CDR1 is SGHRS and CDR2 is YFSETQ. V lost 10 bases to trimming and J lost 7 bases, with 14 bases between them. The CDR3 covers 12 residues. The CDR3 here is CAPPGGGEKLFF. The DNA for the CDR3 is TGCGCCCCGCCCGGGGGCGGTGAAAAACTGTTTTTT.

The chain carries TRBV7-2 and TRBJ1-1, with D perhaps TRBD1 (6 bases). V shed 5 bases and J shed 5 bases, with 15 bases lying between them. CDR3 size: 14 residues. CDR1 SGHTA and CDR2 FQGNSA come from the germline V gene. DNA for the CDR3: TGTGCCAGCAGCGTACAGGGAGGTTGGACTGAAGCTTTCTTT. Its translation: CASSVQGGWTEAFF.

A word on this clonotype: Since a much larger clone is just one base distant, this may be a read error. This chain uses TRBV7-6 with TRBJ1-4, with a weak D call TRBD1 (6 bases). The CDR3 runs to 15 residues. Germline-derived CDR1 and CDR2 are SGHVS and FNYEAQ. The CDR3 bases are TGTGCCAGCAACTTAGCGGCGGGGGCAGGTGAAAAACTGTTTTTT. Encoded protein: CASNLAAGAGEKLFF. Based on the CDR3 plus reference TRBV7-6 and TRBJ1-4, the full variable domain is GAGVSQSPRYKVTKRGQDVALRCDPISGHVSLYWYRQALGQGPEFLTYFNYEAQQDKSGLPNDRFSAERPEGSISTLTIQRTEQRDSAMYRCASNLAAGAGEKLFFGSGTQLSVL.

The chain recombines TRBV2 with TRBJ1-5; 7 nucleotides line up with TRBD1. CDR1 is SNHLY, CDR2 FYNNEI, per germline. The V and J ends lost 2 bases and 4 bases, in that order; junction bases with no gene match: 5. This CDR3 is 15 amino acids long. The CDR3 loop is CASSERLTGNQPQHF. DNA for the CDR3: TGTGCCAGCAGTGAAAGGCTGACAGGGAATCAGCCCCAGCATTTT.

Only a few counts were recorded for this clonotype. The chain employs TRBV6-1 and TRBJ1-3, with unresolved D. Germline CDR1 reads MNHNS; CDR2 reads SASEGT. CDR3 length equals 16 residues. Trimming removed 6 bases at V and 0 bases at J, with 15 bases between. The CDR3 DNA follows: TGTGCCAGCAGCTTTACGACGCAATACTCTGGAAACACCATATATTTT. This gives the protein CASSFTTQYSGNTIYF.

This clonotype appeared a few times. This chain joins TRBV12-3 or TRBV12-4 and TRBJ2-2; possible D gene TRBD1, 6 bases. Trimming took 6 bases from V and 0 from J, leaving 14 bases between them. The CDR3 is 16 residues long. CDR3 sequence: CASSQGHIANTGELFF. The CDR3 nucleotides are TGTGCCAGCAGCCAGGGACACATCGCGAACACCGGGGAGCTGTTTTTT.

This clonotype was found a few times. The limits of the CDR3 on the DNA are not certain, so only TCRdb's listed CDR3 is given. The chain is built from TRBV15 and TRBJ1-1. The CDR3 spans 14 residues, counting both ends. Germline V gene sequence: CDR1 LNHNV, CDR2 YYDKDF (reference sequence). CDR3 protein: CATSRTFGALEAFF.

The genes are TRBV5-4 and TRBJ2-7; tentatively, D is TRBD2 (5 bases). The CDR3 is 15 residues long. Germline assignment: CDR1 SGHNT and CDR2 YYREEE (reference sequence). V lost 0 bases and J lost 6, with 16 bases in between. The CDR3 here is CASSLVGGPAFEQYF. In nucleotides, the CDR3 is TGTGCCAGCAGCTTGGTAGGCGGGCCTGCTTTCGAGCAGTACTTC.

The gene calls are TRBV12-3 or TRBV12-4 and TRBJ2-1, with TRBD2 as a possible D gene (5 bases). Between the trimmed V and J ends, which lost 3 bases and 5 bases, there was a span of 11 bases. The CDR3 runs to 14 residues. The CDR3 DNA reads TGTGCCAGCAGTTTCCTAGCTTTAGACAATGAGCAGTTCTTC. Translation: CASSFLALDNEQFF.

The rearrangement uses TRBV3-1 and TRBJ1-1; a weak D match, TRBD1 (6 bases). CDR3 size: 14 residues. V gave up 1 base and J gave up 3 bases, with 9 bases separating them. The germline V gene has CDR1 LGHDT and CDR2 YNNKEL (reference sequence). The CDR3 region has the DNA TGTGCCAGCAGCCAAGTTGGGGGCCACACTGAAGCTTTCTTT. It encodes CASSQVGGHTEAFF.

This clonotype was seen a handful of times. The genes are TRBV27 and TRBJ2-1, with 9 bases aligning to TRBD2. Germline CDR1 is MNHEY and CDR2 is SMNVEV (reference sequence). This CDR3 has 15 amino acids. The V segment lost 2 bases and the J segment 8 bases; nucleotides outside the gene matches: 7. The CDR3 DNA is TGTGCCAGCAGTTTAACCCTAGCGGGGTACGATGAGCAGTTCTTC. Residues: CASSLTLAGYDEQFF.

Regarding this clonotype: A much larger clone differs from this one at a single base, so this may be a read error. The CDR3 DNA sequence: TGTGCCAGCAGTTACTCCGGACAGGTAATTTACAATGAGCAGTTCTTC. Translating gives CASSYSGQVIYNEQFF. The chain employs TRBV6-6 and TRBJ2-1; 7 positions agree with TRBD1. Per germline, CDR1 MNHNY and CDR2 SVGAGI (reference sequence). The V and J ends lost 0 bases and 4 bases, in that order; junction bases with no gene match: 6. CDR3 length: 16 residues.

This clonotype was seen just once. The CDR3 region has the DNA TGTGCCAGCAGCCCTCGGCAGGGGGTCCACGAGCAGTACGTC. Protein product: CASSPRQGVHEQYV. The V and J genes are TRBV7-9 and TRBJ2-7; TRBD1 matches 7 bases. CDR1 and CDR2 (germline): SEHNR, FQNEAQ (reference sequence). V gave up 5 bases and J gave up 5 bases; unmatched junction bases: 9. The CDR3 covers 14 residues.

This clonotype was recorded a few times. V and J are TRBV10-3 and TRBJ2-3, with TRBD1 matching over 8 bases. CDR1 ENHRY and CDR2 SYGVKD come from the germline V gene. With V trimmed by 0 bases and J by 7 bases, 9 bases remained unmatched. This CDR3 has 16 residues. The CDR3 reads CAISESERTGPHTQYF. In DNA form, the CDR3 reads TGTGCCATCAGTGAGTCGGAGAGGACAGGGCCGCATACGCAGTATTTT.

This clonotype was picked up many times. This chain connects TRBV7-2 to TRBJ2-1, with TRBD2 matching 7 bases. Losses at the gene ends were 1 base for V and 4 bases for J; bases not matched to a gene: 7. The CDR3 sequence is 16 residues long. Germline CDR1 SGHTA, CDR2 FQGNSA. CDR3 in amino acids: CASSLDGGGLYNEQFF. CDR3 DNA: TGTGCCAGCAGCTTAGACGGCGGGGGATTGTACAATGAGCAGTTCTTC. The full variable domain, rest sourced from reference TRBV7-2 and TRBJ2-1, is GAGVSQSPSNKVTEKGKDVELRCDPISGHTALYWYRQSLGQGLEFLIYFQGNSAPDKSGLPSDRFSAERTGGSVSTLTIQRTQQEDSAVYLCASSLDGGGLYNEQFFGPGTRLTVL.

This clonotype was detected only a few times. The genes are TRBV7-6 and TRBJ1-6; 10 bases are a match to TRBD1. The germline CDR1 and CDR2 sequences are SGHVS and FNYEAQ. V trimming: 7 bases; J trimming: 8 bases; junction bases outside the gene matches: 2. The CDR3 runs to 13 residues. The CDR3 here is CASTGTGDSPLHF. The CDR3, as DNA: TGTGCCAGCACTGGGACAGGGGATTCACCCCTCCACTTT.